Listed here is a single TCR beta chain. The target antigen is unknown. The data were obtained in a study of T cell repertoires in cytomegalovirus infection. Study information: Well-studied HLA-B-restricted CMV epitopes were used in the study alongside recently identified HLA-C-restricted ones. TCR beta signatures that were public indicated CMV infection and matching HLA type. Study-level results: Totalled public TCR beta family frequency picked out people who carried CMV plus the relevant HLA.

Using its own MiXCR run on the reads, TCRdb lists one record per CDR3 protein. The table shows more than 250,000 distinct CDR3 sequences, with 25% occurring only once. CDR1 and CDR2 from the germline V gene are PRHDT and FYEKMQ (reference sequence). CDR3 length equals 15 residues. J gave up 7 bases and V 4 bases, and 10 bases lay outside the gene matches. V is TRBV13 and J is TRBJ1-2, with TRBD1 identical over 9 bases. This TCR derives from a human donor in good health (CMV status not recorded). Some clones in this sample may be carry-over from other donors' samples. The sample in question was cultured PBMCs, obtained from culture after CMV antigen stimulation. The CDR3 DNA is TGTGCCAGCAGCTCACAGGGGGCCGCCGGTAGTGGCTACACCTTC. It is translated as CASSSQGAAGSGYTF. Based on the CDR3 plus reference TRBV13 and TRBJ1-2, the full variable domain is AAGVIQSPRHLIKEKRETATLKCYPIPRHDTVYWYQQGPGQDPQFLISFYEKMQSDKGSIPDRFSAQQFSDYHSELNMSSLELGDSALYFCASSSQGAAGSGYTFGSGTRLTVV.